Below, 14 T cell receptor beta chains from the same sample are listed, as sequenced in a study of beta chain features in type 1 diabetes. Since all of the isolated RNA was reverse transcribed, expressed TCRB transcripts were what got sequenced. TCRdb's table, derived via immunoSEQ multiplex PCR, lists solely in-frame clones and lacks some. Among 120,000 to 150,000 clones, roughly 10% were seen once, and the ten largest hold approximately 1.3%. Sample: naive CD4+ T cells from blood. These receptors were collected from a man between 18 and 29 years old in good health.

The chain recombines TRBV5-1 with TRBJ2-5; possibly TRBD1 for D (5 bases). CDR3 length: 14 residues. Trimming took 2 bases from V and 1 from J, leaving 9 bases between them. CDR1 and CDR2 from the germline V gene are SGHRS and YFSETQ. CDR3 coding DNA: TGCGCCAGCAGCTTATCGACAGCCCAAGAGACCCAGTACTTC. Its translation is CASSLSTAQETQYF.

The chain recombines TRBV7-7 with TRBJ2-3; D possibly corresponds to TRBD2 (7 bases). The CDR3 loop spans 16 amino acids. Germline CDR1 reads SSHAT; CDR2 reads FNYEAQ (reference sequence). Trimming shortened V by 1 base and J by 5 bases, and 16 bases separated the two germline ends. CDR3 in amino acids: CASSLGLGGHRDTQYF. The CDR3, as DNA: TGTGCCAGCAGCTTAGGCCTGGGGGGGCATAGAGATACGCAGTATTTT.

This clone has just a few counts. The rearrangement uses TRBV7-3 and TRBJ2-1; TRBD2 agrees at 10 bases. The germline gives CDR1 SGHTA, CDR2 FQGTGA. V lost 5 bases, J lost 3 bases, and 4 bases stayed unmatched. The CDR3 totals 15 residues. CDR3 protein: CASSASGGVYNEQFF. DNA for the CDR3: TGTGCCAGCAGCGCCAGCGGGGGGGTCTACAATGAGCAGTTCTTC.

This clone has more than one count but fewer than ten. The chain couples TRBV7-2 to TRBJ2-3, with D perhaps TRBD2 (5 bases). This CDR3 has 16 residues. Germline CDR1 reads SGHTA; CDR2 reads FQGNSA. With 3 bases removed from V and 2 bases from J, the gap between germline ends came to 15 bases. As DNA, the CDR3 is TGTGCCAGCAGCTTGACTAACCTATTAATCACAGATACGCAGTATTTT. This gives the protein CASSLTNLLITDTQYF.

This clone was counted only a few times. This rearrangement joins TRBV7-6 to TRBJ2-5; D is undetermined. Germline V gives CDR1 SGHVS, CDR2 FNYEAQ. V was cut by 3 bases and J by 2 bases, with 4 bases left in between. The CDR3 length is 12 residues. The DNA for the CDR3 is TGTGCCAGCAGCTTCCCTCAAGAGACCCAGTACTTC. Its translation: CASSFPQETQYF. The full variable domain, in which reference TRBV7-6 and TRBJ2-5 provide the parts outside the CDR3, is GAGVSQSPRYKVTKRGQDVALRCDPISGHVSLYWYRQALGQGPEFLTYFNYEAQQDKSGLPNDRFSAERPEGSISTLTIQRTEQRDSAMYRCASSFPQETQYFGPGTRLLVL.

The chain couples TRBV28 to TRBJ2-6, with D perhaps TRBD1 (6 bases). Looked up from germline, CDR1 is MDHEN and CDR2 is SYDVKM. Trimming cost V 0 bases and J 4 bases, with 10 bases left between them. The CDR3 contains 16 residues. The CDR3 here is CASSLWWGPGANVLTF. The CDR3 DNA sequence: TGTGCCAGCAGTTTATGGTGGGGGCCCGGGGCCAACGTCCTGACTTTC.

V and J are TRBV6-1 and TRBJ1-2, with D possibly matching TRBD1 (5 bases). The CDR3 covers 14 residues. Deletions cut 1 base from V and 8 bases from J, with 14 bases between. CDR1 and CDR2 from the germline V gene are MNHNS and SASEGT. The DNA for the CDR3 is TGTGCCAGCAGTGAAGGAGGTCGGGGGGGAGGCTACACCTTC. The encoded protein is CASSEGGRGGGYTF.

Ten or more counts support this clone. The V gene is TRBV29-1, the J gene TRBJ2-4; the match to TRBD2 covers 7 bases. Germline-derived CDR1 and CDR2 are SQVTM and ANQGSEA. V was clipped by 6 bases and J by 7 bases; unmatched bases: 6. CDR3 length: 12 residues. CDR3 bases: TGCAGCGTGGGGGGACTAAGGAACATTCAGTACTTC. Translation gives CSVGGLRNIQYF.

This clone was seen more than once but under ten times. The V call is TRBV7-6, the J call TRBJ2-3; 12 bases line up with TRBD2. The germline CDR1 and CDR2 sequences are SGHVS and FNYEAQ. The J segment lost 6 bases and the V segment lost 2 bases, leaving 12 bases of the junction unmatched. The CDR3 has 18 residues. CDR3 DNA sequence: TGTGCCAGCAGCTTACCCCTAGCGGGGGGGCCAGGGGGTGATACGCAGTATTTT. Residues: CASSLPLAGGPGGDTQYF. The variable domain in full, completed from reference TRBV7-6 and TRBJ2-3, reads GAGVSQSPRYKVTKRGQDVALRCDPISGHVSLYWYRQALGQGPEFLTYFNYEAQQDKSGLPNDRFSAERPEGSISTLTIQRTEQRDSAMYRCASSLPLAGGPGGDTQYFGPGTRLTVL.

In this sample, this clone turned up a few times. The V and J genes are TRBV18 and TRBJ1-5, with D possibly matching TRBD1 (5 bases). Per the germline V gene, CDR1 is KGHSH and CDR2 is LQKENI. The CDR3 sequence is 17 residues long. Trimming took off 1 base at V and 5 bases at J, with 18 bases between the two ends. This chain's CDR3 is CASSPQEPRGTHQPQHF. The DNA for the CDR3 is TGTGCCAGCTCACCACAGGAACCGCGGGGGACCCATCAGCCCCAGCATTTT.

This clone was seen a handful of times. The genes are TRBV7-3 and TRBJ2-1, with a tentative D call TRBD1 (6 bases). Germline assignment: CDR1 SGHTA and CDR2 FQGTGA. The CDR3 consists of 17 residues. V was cut by 5 bases and J by 7 bases, with 24 bases left in between. The CDR3 DNA is TGTGCCAGCAGCCCGCCCCTAACAGGGTTAAGTATTAATGAGCAGTTCTTC. Residues: CASSPPLTGLSINEQFF.

This clone was recorded a few times. The rearrangement uses TRBV19 and TRBJ1-6; possible D gene TRBD1, 6 bases. The V end lost 1 base, the J end lost 7 bases, and 8 bases lay between the germline ends. The CDR3 length is 14 residues. Germline loops: CDR1 LNHDA, CDR2 SQIVND (reference sequence). The CDR3 is CASSIGQGNSPLHF. The CDR3 bases are TGTGCCAGTAGTATAGGCCAGGGGAATTCACCCCTCCACTTT.

This clone turned up a few times. V usage is TRBV7-9 and J usage is TRBJ2-1; TRBD2 agrees at 13 bases. This CDR3 has 16 residues. The V and J ends lost 5 bases and 8 bases, in that order; junction bases with no gene match: 9. Germline lookup yields CDR1 SEHNR and CDR2 FQNEAQ (reference sequence). The CDR3 nucleotides are TGTGCCAGCAGCCCTACTAGCGGGGGGGCATACGATGAGCAGTTCTTC. Its translation: CASSPTSGGAYDEQFF.

This clone was seen more than once but under ten times. The chain carries TRBV5-4 and TRBJ2-1; 11 bases are shared with TRBD2. The CDR3 runs to 16 residues. V lost 0 bases, J lost 5 bases, and 4 bases stayed unmatched. Looked up from germline, CDR1 is SGHNT and CDR2 is YYREEE (reference sequence). The CDR3 DNA sequence: TGTGCCAGCAGCTTGGGACCTAGCGGGGGGAACAATGAGCAGTTCTTC. Its protein product is CASSLGPSGGNNEQFF.